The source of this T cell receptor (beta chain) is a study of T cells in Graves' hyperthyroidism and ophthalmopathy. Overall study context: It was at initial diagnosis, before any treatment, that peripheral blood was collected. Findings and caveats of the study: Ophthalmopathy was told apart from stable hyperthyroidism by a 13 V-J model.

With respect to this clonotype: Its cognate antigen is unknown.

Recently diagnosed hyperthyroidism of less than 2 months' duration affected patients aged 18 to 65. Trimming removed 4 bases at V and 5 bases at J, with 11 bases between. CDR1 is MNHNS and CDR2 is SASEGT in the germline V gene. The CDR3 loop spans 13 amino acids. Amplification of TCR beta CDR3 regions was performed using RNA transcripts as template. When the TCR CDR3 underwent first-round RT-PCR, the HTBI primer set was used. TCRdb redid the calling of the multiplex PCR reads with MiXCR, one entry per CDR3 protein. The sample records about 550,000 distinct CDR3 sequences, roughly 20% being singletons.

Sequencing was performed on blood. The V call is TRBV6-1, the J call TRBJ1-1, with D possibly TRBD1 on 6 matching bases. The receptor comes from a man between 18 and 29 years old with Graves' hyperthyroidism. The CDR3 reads CASSARGKTEAFF. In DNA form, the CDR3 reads TGTGCCAGCAGTGCGAGGGGGAAGACTGAAGCTTTCTTT.